Presented here are 23 T cell receptor beta chains from one specimen sequenced in a study of CD8 T cells in ankylosing spondylitis. Study results and caveats: What appeared characteristic of ankylosing spondylitis blood was a TCR beta motif of eight highly homologous variants.

Antigen specificity for these receptors is unknown. TCRdb redid the calling of the 5' RACE reads with MiXCR, one entry per CDR3 protein. The sample contains approximately 550,000 distinct CDR3 sequences, approximately 11% of which appear only once. Sequencing input: blood, either unsorted or a sorted T cell fraction (not recorded which). The receptors come from a male donor with ankylosing spondylitis.

This clonotype was observed once. This sequence joins TRBV11-2 and TRBJ1-6; D perhaps matches TRBD1 (5 bases). The germline V and J ends were trimmed by 6 bases and 8 bases, with 14 bases remaining between them. The germline V gene encodes CDR1 SGHAT and CDR2 FQNNGV. This CDR3 has 14 residues. The CDR3 spells CASSQSGPDSPLHF. The CDR3 DNA reads TGTGCCAGCAGTCAATCAGGGCCAGATTCACCCCTCCACTTT.

This clonotype was recorded a few times. The rearrangement joins TRBV29-1 to TRBJ2-1, with 7 bases matching TRBD2. There are 14 residues in the CDR3. CDR1 SQVTM and CDR2 ANQGSEA come from the germline V gene. V was clipped by 1 base and J by 3 bases; unmatched bases: 3. CDR3 in amino acids: CSVEVSGIYNEQFF. CDR3 coding DNA: TGCAGCGTTGAAGTCAGCGGGATCTACAATGAGCAGTTCTTC.

This clonotype has only a few counts. J is TRBJ2-3 and V is TRBV5-1; TRBD2 matches at 12 bases. J gave up 3 bases and V 4 bases, and 6 bases lay outside the gene matches. The CDR3 has 16 amino acids. Germline V gene lookup returns CDR1 SGHRS and CDR2 YFSETQ. CDR3 region: CASSPGLAGQTDTQYF. Written as DNA, the CDR3 is TGCGCCAGCAGCCCTGGACTAGCGGGACAAACAGATACGCAGTATTTT.

This clonotype turned up a few times. This chain joins TRBV2 and TRBJ2-2; TRBD2 aligns across 13 bases. The length of the CDR3 is 17 residues. CDR1 SNHLY and CDR2 FYNNEI come from the germline V gene. V was clipped by 8 bases and J by 5 bases; unmatched bases: 11. CDR3 sequence: CASGSGGLAGFTGELFF. The CDR3 nucleotides are TGTGCCAGCGGTTCGGGGGGACTAGCGGGATTTACCGGGGAGCTGTTTTTT.

Only a few counts were recorded for this clonotype. This sequence joins TRBV7-2 and TRBJ2-5; TRBD1 aligns across 9 bases. The CDR3 runs to 15 residues. Per the germline V gene, CDR1 is SGHTA and CDR2 is FQGNSA. V was pared by 6 bases and J by 4 bases, with 9 bases of the junction left unmatched. The CDR3 sequence is CASRRSPTGGETQYF. CDR3 nucleotides: TGTGCCAGCAGGCGGTCACCGACAGGGGGAGAGACCCAGTACTTC.

The V call is TRBV24-1, the J call TRBJ2-1, with TRBD2 matching 10 bases. Germline CDR1 reads KGHDR; CDR2 reads SFDVKD. Trimming at V came to 5 bases and at J to 6 bases, leaving 3 bases not matched to a gene. The CDR3 is 14 residues long. The CDR3 coding sequence is TGTGCCACCAGTGCTAGCGGGAGTAGCAATGAGCAGTTCTTC. This codes for CATSASGSSNEQFF.

CDR3 coding DNA: TGCAGTGCTCCGGGACATAGCACAGATACGCAGTATTTT. It yields the protein CSAPGHSTDTQYF. V gene TRBV20-1 combines with J gene TRBJ2-3; a weak D match, TRBD1 (6 bases). CDR1 and CDR2 (germline): DFQATT, SNEGSKA (reference sequence). This CDR3 spans 13 amino acids. The ends were cut back, 5 bases at V and 0 bases at J, with 9 bases in the middle.

This clonotype was counted at least ten times. This chain connects TRBV12-3 or TRBV12-4 to TRBJ2-3; D not certain. The CDR3 is made up of 15 amino acids. Trimming pared 6 bases from V and 14 bases from J, leaving 27 bases between. CDR3 loop: CASSPDDAAAPFAYF. CDR3 sequence (DNA): TGTGCCAGCAGCCCTGATGACGCCGCAGCCCCTTTTGCGTATTTT.

This clonotype came up many times. The V call is TRBV2, the J call TRBJ2-3, with 7 nucleotides matching TRBD2. The CDR3 has 15 residues. The ends lost 5 bases at V and 0 bases at J; junction bases unmatched: 5. Germline V lookup: CDR1 SNHLY, CDR2 FYNNEI. Written as DNA, the CDR3 is TGTGCCAGCAGTACCCTAGCGGTCAGCACAGATACGCAGTATTTT. This encodes CASSTLAVSTDTQYF.

The chain uses TRBV12-3 or TRBV12-4 and TRBJ2-1; possibly TRBD1 for D (7 bases). The length of the CDR3 is 15 residues. V gave up 7 bases and J gave up 8 bases, with 21 bases separating them. Here the CDR3 reads CASTSTGPGAHEQFF. CDR3 DNA: TGTGCCAGCACCTCGACAGGGCCGGGAGCCCATGAGCAGTTCTTC.

The table lists this clonotype with a few counts. V is TRBV24-1 and J is TRBJ1-1; D unresolved. The CDR3 is 13 amino acids. Germline CDR1 reads KGHDR; CDR2 reads SFDVKD. Trimming took 6 bases from V and 3 from J, leaving 10 bases between them. CDR3 coding DNA: TGTGCCACCAGTTCCCGGGAGGACACTGAAGCTTTCTTT. As protein: CATSSREDTEAFF.

The chain uses TRBV3-1 and TRBJ2-1; 10 bases align to TRBD1. V dropped 0 bases and J dropped 8; count of bases not matched to a gene: 7. This CDR3 is built from 16 residues. Looked up from germline, CDR1 is LGHDT and CDR2 is YNNKEL (reference sequence). CDR3 loop: CASSQEPGTGDDEQFF. In DNA form, the CDR3 reads TGTGCCAGCAGCCAAGAACCCGGGACAGGGGATGATGAGCAGTTCTTC.

This chain uses TRBV20-1 with TRBJ2-3; possibly TRBD2 for D (6 bases). V lost 4 bases and J lost 2, with 25 bases in between. This CDR3 contains 18 residues. Germline-derived CDR1 and CDR2 are DFQATT and SNEGSKA (reference sequence). CDR3: CSATTSEKAGSNTDTQYF. CDR3 coding DNA: TGCAGTGCTACCACTTCGGAAAAAGCGGGTTCGAACACAGATACGCAGTATTTT.

The V and J genes are TRBV15 and TRBJ2-7, with D hard to call. Trimming stripped 0 bases from V and 4 bases from J, with 13 bases between. Germline V gene lookup returns CDR1 LNHNV and CDR2 YYDKDF (reference sequence). The length of the CDR3 is 15 residues. Written as DNA, the CDR3 is TGTGCCACCAGCAGAGATTGGGCCGTGGGGTACGAGCAGTACGTC. The encoded protein is CATSRDWAVGYEQYV.

The chain joins TRBV7-9 to TRBJ1-2; 8 bases fit TRBD1. The length of the CDR3 is 13 residues. In germline, CDR1 is SEHNR, CDR2 FQNEAQ (reference sequence). Trimming cost V 8 bases and J 2 bases; bases outside gene matches: 4. The chain's CDR3 is CASGQGLNYGYTF. CDR3 nucleotides: TGTGCCAGCGGACAGGGCCTGAACTATGGCTACACCTTC.

In DNA, the CDR3 is TGCAGTGCCCCGAGGACAGGGCGGACTGAAGCTTTCTTT. Translating gives CSAPRTGRTEAFF. The chain links TRBV20-1 to TRBJ1-1, with TRBD1 identical over 8 bases. V lost 6 bases, J lost 5 bases, and 8 bases stayed unmatched. Germline V gene lookup returns CDR1 DFQATT and CDR2 SNEGSKA (reference sequence). This CDR3 has 13 residues.

This chain uses TRBV15 with TRBJ1-2; 7 bases are shared with TRBD1. Germline V gene lookup returns CDR1 LNHNV and CDR2 YYDKDF (reference sequence). The CDR3 runs to 16 residues. The J segment lost 3 bases and the V segment lost 0 bases, leaving 7 bases of the junction unmatched. The CDR3 DNA reads TGTGCCACCAGCAGAGACAGGGGGACTGGGGACTATGGCTACACCTTC. This sequence encodes CATSRDRGTGDYGYTF.

This clonotype was picked up one time. The gene calls are TRBV7-9 and TRBJ2-1; 11 bases fit TRBD2. The CDR3 covers 16 residues. V was clipped by 5 bases and J by 6 bases; unmatched bases: 9. Germline V gene data show CDR1 as SEHNR and CDR2 as FQNEAQ (reference sequence). In nucleotides, the CDR3 is TGTGCCAGCAGCCAGGGACTAGCGGACCACGGCAATGAGCAGTTCTTC. Its translation: CASSQGLADHGNEQFF.

This clonotype was counted only a few times. V usage is TRBV27 and J usage is TRBJ1-4, with TRBD1 identical over 10 bases. Per germline, CDR1 MNHEY and CDR2 SMNVEV (reference sequence). The CDR3 sequence is 16 residues long. With V trimmed by 4 bases and J by 0 bases, 2 bases remained unmatched. Here the CDR3 DNA reads TGTGCCAGCAGTTCCGGGACAGGGGCAACTAATGAAAAACTGTTTTTT. It translates to CASSSGTGATNEKLFF.

The chain joins TRBV6-1 to TRBJ1-1; D is perhaps TRBD1 (5 bases). The CDR3 has 13 residues. CDR1 and CDR2 (germline): MNHNS, SASEGT. Trimming pared 4 bases from V and 5 bases from J, leaving 11 bases between. CDR3 amino acids: CASSVGRGTEAFF. CDR3 DNA: TGTGCCAGCAGTGTCGGTCGGGGGACTGAAGCTTTCTTT.

The chain uses TRBV7-9 and TRBJ2-1; TRBD2 agrees at 11 bases. CDR3 length: 17 amino acids. V shed 5 bases and J 0 bases; nucleotides not matched to a gene: 6. CDR1 is SEHNR and CDR2 is FQNEAQ in the germline V gene (reference sequence). The CDR3 DNA is TGTGCCAGCAGCGGGACTAGCGGTCCAAGCTCCTACAATGAGCAGTTCTTC. Protein sequence: CASSGTSGPSSYNEQFF.

This clonotype was detected only a few times. The genes are TRBV6-6 and TRBJ2-5, with D hard to call. The CDR3 totals 13 residues. Germline V lookup: CDR1 MNHNY, CDR2 SVGAGI (reference sequence). V was trimmed by 2 bases and J by 4 bases, leaving 8 bases between them. CDR3 residues: CASSYIGGETQYF. The CDR3, as DNA: TGTGCCAGCAGTTACATTGGTGGAGAGACCCAGTACTTC.

This clonotype was detected a few times. The chain has TRBV24-1 and TRBJ2-3, with D maybe TRBD2 (6 bases). The CDR3 loop spans 16 amino acids. With 5 bases removed from V and 1 base from J, the gap between germline ends came to 15 bases. The germline V gene has CDR1 KGHDR and CDR2 SFDVKD. The CDR3 is CATSATREFGTDTQYF. The CDR3 DNA follows: TGTGCCACCAGTGCGACTAGAGAATTCGGCACAGATACGCAGTATTTT.